These T cell receptor beta chains were read from a single sample in a study of beta chain features in type 1 diabetes. The repertoire was sequenced with immunoSEQ multiplex PCR; TCRdb's copy has only in-frame clones and lacks some. The repertoire includes 250,000 to 350,000 clones, roughly an eighth of them detected once, and under 0.02% sits in the top ten. The specimen sequenced was naive CD4+ T cells from blood. These receptors were taken from a man aged 30 to 45 with type 1 diabetes. The CDR3 runs from the conserved cysteine through the conserved F or W. D genes are given only for firm matches. Size is omitted from some rows. Given values are once, few, many or a class for expanded clones.

DNA	CDR3	V	D	size	J
TGTGCCATCAGTGCCTCCGGGACACAGACCTACGAGCAGTACTTC	CAISASGTQTYEQYF	TRBV10-3	-	once	TRBJ2-7
TGTGCCAGCAGTTTTAGTCACACAGATACGCAGTATTTT	CASSFSHTDTQYF	TRBV28	-	-	TRBJ2-3
TGTGCCAGCAGCTTGTGGCGCGGGGGAGACACTGAAGCTTTCTTT	CASSLWRGGDTEAFF	TRBV5-4	-	-	TRBJ1-1
TGCGCCAGTCCAGGGGTTGAAGCTTTCTTT	CASPGVEAFF	TRBV23-1	-	-	TRBJ1-1
TGTGCCAGCAGTTGGGGCGGGGAAGGCAAAAACATTCAGTACTTC	CASSWGGEGKNIQYF	TRBV6-6	-	-	TRBJ2-4
TGTGCCAGCAGAGAGACTAGCGGGAGCGTCAACGAGCAGTACTTC	CASRETSGSVNEQYF	TRBV7-2	TRBD2	few	TRBJ2-7
TGTGCCAGCAGATCCAGGGGGCGAACAGGAGAGACCCAGTACTTC	CASRSRGRTGETQYF	TRBV6-6	TRBD1	once	TRBJ2-5
TGTGCCAGCAGCTTCGCGCTGGAGCTATGGACTTTC	CASSFALELWTF	TRBV7-9	-	-	TRBJ2-6
TGTGCCAGCTCACCCGGGACAGTCTCCTACGAGCAGTACTTC	CASSPGTVSYEQYF	TRBV18	TRBD1	-	TRBJ2-7
TGCGCCAGCAGCTTTGCACCTCTCGGACAGGGAAGGTTCTTC	CASSFAPLGQGRFF	TRBV5-1	TRBD1	-	TRBJ2-1
TGTGCCAGTAGTATAGCTAGCGGGAGAGGTGTAGATACGCAGTATTTT	CASSIASGRGVDTQYF	TRBV19	TRBD2	-	TRBJ2-3